This is a list of T cell receptor beta chains from one sample in a study of shared clonotypes between healthy human individuals. Assay: immunoSEQ multiplex PCR; the TCRdb copy retains only in-frame clones and omits some. Here the sample spans a few million clones, roughly 92% being singletons. Sequenced: naive CD4+ T cells sorted from blood. The receptors come from a man between 18 and 29 years old in good health. Each CDR3 is given with its conserved first and last residue. Only some rows state a clone size, as once, few, many or a class for expanded clones.

clone size	V gene	J gene	CDR3 protein
once	TRBV9	TRBJ2-5	CASSVEATPGGETQYF
few	TRBV9	TRBJ1-6	CASSVAQVNSPLHF
NA	TRBV6-6	TRBJ1-5	CASQGFLSNQPQHF
NA	TRBV10-3	TRBJ2-1	CAISEAGAGEQFF
NA	TRBV7-2	TRBJ2-7	CASSLAGGKGSYEQYF
few	TRBV5-1	TRBJ1-2	CASSRRDNKDGYTF
NA	TRBV9	TRBJ1-5	CASGLTDQPQHF
NA	TRBV4-1	TRBJ2-7	CASSQGGVGQGHYEQYF
NA	TRBV7-9	TRBJ1-6	CASSLAPQGSPLHF
NA	TRBV30	TRBJ1-2	CAWIAFPGTPEYGYTF
NA	TRBV7-9	TRBJ1-1	CASSQDGFRTNTEAFF